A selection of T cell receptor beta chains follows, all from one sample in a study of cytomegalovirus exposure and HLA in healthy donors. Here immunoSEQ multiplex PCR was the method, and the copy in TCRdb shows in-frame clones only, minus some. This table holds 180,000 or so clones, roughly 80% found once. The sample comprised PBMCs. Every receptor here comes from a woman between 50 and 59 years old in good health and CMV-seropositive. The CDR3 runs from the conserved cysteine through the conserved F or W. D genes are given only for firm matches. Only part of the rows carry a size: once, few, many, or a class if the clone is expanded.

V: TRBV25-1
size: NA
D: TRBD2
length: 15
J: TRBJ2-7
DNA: TGTGCCAGCAGTGAAGGGACTAGCGGCTCCTACGAGCAGTACTTC
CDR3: CASSEGTSGSYEQYF

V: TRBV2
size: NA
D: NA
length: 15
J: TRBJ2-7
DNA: TGTGCCAGCAGTCCCCTGGGGGGGGGCAATTACGAGCAGTACTTC
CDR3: CASSPLGGGNYEQYF

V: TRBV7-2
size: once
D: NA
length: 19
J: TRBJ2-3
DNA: TGTGCCAGCAGCTTAAGGCCCTCTAGGGCCGGGGGTGGCACAGATACGCAGTATTTT
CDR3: CASSLRPSRAGGGTDTQYF

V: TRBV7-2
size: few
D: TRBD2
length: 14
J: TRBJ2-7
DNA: TGTGCCAGCAGCTTAGTTCCTCTAGCGGCCCAGCAGTACTTC
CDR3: CASSLVPLAAQQYF

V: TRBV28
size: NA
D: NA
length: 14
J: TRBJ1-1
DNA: TGTGCCAGCAGGCCCCCAGGGGATTCGTGGCCAGCTTTCTTT
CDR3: CASRPPGDSWPAFF

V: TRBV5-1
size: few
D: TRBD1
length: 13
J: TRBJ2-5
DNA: TGCGCCAGCAGCTCGACAGGGGCAGAGACCCAGTACTTC
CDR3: CASSSTGAETQYF

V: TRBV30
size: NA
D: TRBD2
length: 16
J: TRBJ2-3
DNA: TGTGCCTGGAGTGTAAGGCGGGGGTTGGGAACAGATACGCAGTATTTT
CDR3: CAWSVRRGLGTDTQYF

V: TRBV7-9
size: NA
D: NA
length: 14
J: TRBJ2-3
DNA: TGTGCCAGCAGCTTTAGGGGGGGCCCAGATACGCAGTATTTT
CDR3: CASSFRGGPDTQYF

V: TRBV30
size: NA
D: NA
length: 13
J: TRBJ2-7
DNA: TGTGCCTGGAGGGAGACAGCTGCCTACGAGCAGTACTTC
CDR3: CAWRETAAYEQYF

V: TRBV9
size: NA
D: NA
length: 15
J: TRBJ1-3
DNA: TGTGCCAGCAGCGTAGGTGGGCATCTTGGAAACACCATATATTTT
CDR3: CASSVGGHLGNTIYF

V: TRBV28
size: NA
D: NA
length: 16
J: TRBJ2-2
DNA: TGTGCCAGCAGCAAAACATTGCCTGCGAACACCGGGGAGCTGTTTTTT
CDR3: CASSKTLPANTGELFF

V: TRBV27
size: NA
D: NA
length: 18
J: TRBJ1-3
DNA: TGTGCCAGCAGTTTTGAGGCCCCGGACAGCAGCTCTGGAAACACCATATATTTT
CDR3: CASSFEAPDSSSGNTIYF

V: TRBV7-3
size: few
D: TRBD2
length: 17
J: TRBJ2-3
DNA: TGTGCCAGCAGCGGAAACGGGGGGTTTAGCTTGCCAGATACGCAGTATTTT
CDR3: CASSGNGGFSLPDTQYF

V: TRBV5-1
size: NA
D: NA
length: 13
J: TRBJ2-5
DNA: TGCGCCAGCAGCTTAAACAGGGCAGAGACCCAGTACTTC
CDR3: CASSLNRAETQYF

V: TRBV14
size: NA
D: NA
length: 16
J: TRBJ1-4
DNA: TGTGCCAGCAGCCAAGGGACGCGGGGCGGTGACGAAAAACTGTTTTTT
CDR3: CASSQGTRGGDEKLFF

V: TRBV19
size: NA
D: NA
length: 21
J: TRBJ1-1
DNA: TGTGCCAGTAGTATAGACCCCGAAGGGGTATTCGGGTTTAGAATGAACACTGAAGCTTTCTTT
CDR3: CASSIDPEGVFGFRMNTEAFF

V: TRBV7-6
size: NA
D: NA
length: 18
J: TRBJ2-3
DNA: TGTGCCAGCAGCTTAAACGCGGGACTCAAGATTTACACAGATACGCAGTATTTT
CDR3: CASSLNAGLKIYTDTQYF

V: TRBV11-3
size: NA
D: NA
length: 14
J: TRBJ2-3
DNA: TGTGCCAGCAGCCAGACTACGGACACAGATACGCAGTATTTT
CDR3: CASSQTTDTDTQYF

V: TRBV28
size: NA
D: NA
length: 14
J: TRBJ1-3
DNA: TGTGCCACCTCGGGGAGCACCTCTGGAAACACCATATATTTT
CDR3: CATSGSTSGNTIYF

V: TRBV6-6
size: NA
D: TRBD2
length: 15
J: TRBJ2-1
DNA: TGTGCCAGCAGCCCCCGGACTAGGATAGACAATGAGCAGTTCTTC
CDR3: CASSPRTRIDNEQFF

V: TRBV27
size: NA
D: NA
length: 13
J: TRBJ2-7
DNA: TGTGCCAGCAGTTGGAGGGTGGACTACGAGCAGTACTTC
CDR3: CASSWRVDYEQYF

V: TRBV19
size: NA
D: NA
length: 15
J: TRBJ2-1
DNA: TGTGCCACCGGACGGCGGGCGAGCTCCTACAATGAGCAGTTCTTC
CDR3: CATGRRASSYNEQFF

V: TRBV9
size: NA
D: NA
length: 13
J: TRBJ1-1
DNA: TGTGCCAGCAGCGTCTTAGTGAACACTGAAGCTTTCTTT
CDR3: CASSVLVNTEAFF

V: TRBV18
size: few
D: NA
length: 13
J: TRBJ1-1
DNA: TGTGCCAGCTCACCATTAGCGAGCACTGAAGCTTTCTTT
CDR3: CASSPLASTEAFF

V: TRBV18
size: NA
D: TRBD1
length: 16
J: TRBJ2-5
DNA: TGTGCCAGCTCACCACCGACAGGGGGCCTTCTGGAGACCCAGTACTTC
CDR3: CASSPPTGGLLETQYF

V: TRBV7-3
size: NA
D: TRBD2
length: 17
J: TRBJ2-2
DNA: TGTGCCAGCAGCCGCACCCCGGGAGGCGGGAACACCGGGGAGCTGTTTTTT
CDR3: CASSRTPGGGNTGELFF

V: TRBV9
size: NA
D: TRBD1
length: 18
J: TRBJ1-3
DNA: TGTGCCAGCAGCACCGGTCTCCGGGACAGGCGCTCTGGAAACACCATATATTTT
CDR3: CASSTGLRDRRSGNTIYF

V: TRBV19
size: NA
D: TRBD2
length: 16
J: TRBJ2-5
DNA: TGTGCCAGTAGTATCCCCTCGCGGGGGGGTCAAGAGACCCAGTACTTC
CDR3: CASSIPSRGGQETQYF

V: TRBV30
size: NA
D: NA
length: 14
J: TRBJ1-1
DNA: TGTGCCTGGAGTGTTACCCGACATAACACTGAAGCTTTCTTT
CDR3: CAWSVTRHNTEAFF

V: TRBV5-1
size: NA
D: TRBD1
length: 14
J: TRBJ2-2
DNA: TGCGCCAGCAGCTTAAAAACAGGGGAACGGGAGCTGTTTTTT
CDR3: CASSLKTGERELFF

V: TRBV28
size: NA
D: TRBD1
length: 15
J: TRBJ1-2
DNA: TGTGCCAGCAGTTTATGGACAGGGAAGTCGTCTGGCTACACCTTC
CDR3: CASSLWTGKSSGYTF

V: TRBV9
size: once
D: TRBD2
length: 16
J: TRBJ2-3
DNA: TGTGCCAGCAGCGTTTTGATAGCGGGAGGCACAGATACGCAGTATTTT
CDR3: CASSVLIAGGTDTQYF

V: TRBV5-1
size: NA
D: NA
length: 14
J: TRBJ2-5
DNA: TGCGCCAGCCTCGGGGGTATAGCGGAGGAGACCCAGTACTTC
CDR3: CASLGGIAEETQYF

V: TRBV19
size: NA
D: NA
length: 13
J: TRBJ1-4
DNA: TGTGCCAGTAGTCAGGGGTCTAATGAAAAACTGTTTTTT
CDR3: CASSQGSNEKLFF

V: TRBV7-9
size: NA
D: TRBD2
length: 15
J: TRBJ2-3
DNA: TGTGCCAGCAGTTTTGGGGGGCTAGCGGGGGCCGTGGGGTATTTT
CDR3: CASSFGGLAGAVGYF

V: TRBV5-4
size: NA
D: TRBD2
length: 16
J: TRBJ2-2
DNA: TGTGCCAGCAGCTTGGCGTTAGCGGGAATGACCGGGGAGCTGTTTTTT
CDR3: CASSLALAGMTGELFF

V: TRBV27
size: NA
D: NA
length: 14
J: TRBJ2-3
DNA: TGTGCCAGCAGTTTTCTTCAGAGCACAGATACGCAGTATTTT
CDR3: CASSFLQSTDTQYF

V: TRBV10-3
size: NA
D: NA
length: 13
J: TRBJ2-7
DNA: TGTGCCATCAGTGACGATGGGCCCTACGAGCAGTACTTC
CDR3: CAISDDGPYEQYF

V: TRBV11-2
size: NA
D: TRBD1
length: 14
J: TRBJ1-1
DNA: TGTGCCAGCAGCTTCCAGGGGGCGGACACTGAAGCTTTCTTT
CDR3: CASSFQGADTEAFF

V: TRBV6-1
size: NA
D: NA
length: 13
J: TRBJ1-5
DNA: TGTGCCAGCAGTGATCGTAGAAATCAGCCCCAGCATTTT
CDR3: CASSDRRNQPQHF

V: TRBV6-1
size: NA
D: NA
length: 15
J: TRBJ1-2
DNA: TGTGCCAGCAGTGAAGCGCCAGGGGAGAACTATGGCTACACCTTC
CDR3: CASSEAPGENYGYTF

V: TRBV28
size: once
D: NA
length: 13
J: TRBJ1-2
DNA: TGTGCCAGCCGCCCCCCGGGAGCCTATGGCTACACCTTC
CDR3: CASRPPGAYGYTF

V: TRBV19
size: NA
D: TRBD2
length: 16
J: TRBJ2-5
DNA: TGTGCCAGTAGCCGCAGACTAGCGGGAGGAAAGGAGACCCAGTACTTC
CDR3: CASSRRLAGGKETQYF

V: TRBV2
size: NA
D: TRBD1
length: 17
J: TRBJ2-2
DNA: TGTGCCAGCAGTGGAAGGACAGGGCGTGGGGGGACCGGGGAGCTGTTTTTT
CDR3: CASSGRTGRGGTGELFF

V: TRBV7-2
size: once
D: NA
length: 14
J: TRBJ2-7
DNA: TGTGCCAGCAGCCGGGCTAGCAGCTCCTACGAGCAGTACTTC
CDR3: CASSRASSSYEQYF